These T cell receptor beta chains were read from a single sample in a study of blood T cells in healthy people across ages. One entry per CDR3 protein results from TCRdb running MiXCR on the 5' RACE reads. The sample has around 990,000 distinct CDR3 sequences; about 25% are singletons. These same records also appear under a second study, on T cells of mothers and their children.

The specimen sequenced was blood. The receptors come from a girl aged 2-10 years in good health. CDR3s include the opening cysteine and the closing phenylalanine or tryptophan. D genes are given only for firm matches.

TRBJ2-5 TRBV29-1 - CSVEGATDPQETQYF
TRBJ1-4 TRBV6-4 TRBD1 CASSETGEGEKLFF
TRBJ2-1 TRBV4-1 - CASRQIGGMHEQFF
TRBJ2-5 TRBV5-6 TRBD2 CASSSRPGGQETQYF
TRBJ1-2 TRBV3-1 TRBD1 CAATGEDGYTF
TRBJ1-6 TRBV5-1 - CASSPVESSYNSPLHF
TRBJ2-2 TRBV3-1 - CASSQDLSRSTWELFF
TRBJ2-7 TRBV7-6 TRBD1 CASSPGTGPLEQYF
TRBJ1-5 TRBV5-6 - CASSRTLAGQPQHF
TRBJ2-3 TRBV15 - CATSREPKASSTDTQYF
TRBJ2-1 TRBV4-3 - CASSQETSSSYNEQFF